A selection of T cell receptor beta chains follows, all from one sample in a study of T cell changes during pregnancy in multiple sclerosis. Method: immunoSEQ multiplex PCR; TCRdb's copy keeps in-frame clones and lacks some. The sample lists some 110,000 clones; 85% to 95% were seen once. The sample was peripheral blood, taken after pregnancy. These receptors were taken from a female donor with multiple sclerosis, enrolled in a pregnancy study. The CDR3 runs from the conserved cysteine through the conserved F or W. D genes are given only for firm matches. Not every row has a clone size; where given, it reads once, few, many or a size class.

j_gene: TRBJ2-3; d_gene: TRBD2; v_gene: TRBV5-4; abundance: -; CDR3nt: TGTGCCAGCAGCTTGGCGGGCAGGAGCGGGAGGGCCGGGGATACGCAGTATTTT; CDR3aa: CASSLAGRSGRAGDTQYF
j_gene: TRBJ2-1; d_gene: TRBD2; v_gene: TRBV2; abundance: -; CDR3nt: TGTGCCAGCAGTCCAGCGACGGGGGGTAAGCAGTTCTTC; CDR3aa: CASSPATGGKQFF
j_gene: TRBJ1-4; d_gene: -; v_gene: TRBV28; abundance: -; CDR3nt: TGTGCCAGCAGTCCTCCCGACAGGACTAATGAAAAACTGTTTTTT; CDR3aa: CASSPPDRTNEKLFF
j_gene: TRBJ2-7; d_gene: TRBD2; v_gene: TRBV28; abundance: -; CDR3nt: TGTGCCAGTTGGACTAGCGGGATCTACGAGCAGTACTTC; CDR3aa: CASWTSGIYEQYF
j_gene: TRBJ1-5; d_gene: TRBD1; v_gene: TRBV10-3; abundance: once; CDR3nt: TGTGCCATCAGGGCGGACAGGCAAGGCCAGCCCCAGCATTTT; CDR3aa: CAIRADRQGQPQHF
j_gene: TRBJ2-6; d_gene: TRBD1; v_gene: TRBV5-1; abundance: -; CDR3nt: TGCGCCAGCAGCTTGGGCGCCCTGGGACAGGGGGCGCGCGGGGCCAACGTCCTGACTTTC; CDR3aa: CASSLGALGQGARGANVLTF
j_gene: TRBJ2-1; d_gene: TRBD2; v_gene: TRBV4-1; abundance: -; CDR3nt: TGCGCCAGCAGCCAAGAGGGGGGGGAATGGGGGAATGAGCAGTTCTTC; CDR3aa: CASSQEGGEWGNEQFF
j_gene: TRBJ1-6; d_gene: -; v_gene: TRBV21-1; abundance: -; CDR3nt: TGTGCCAGCAGCAGCCCGAACTTGGGGGCACCATCACCCCTCCACTTT; CDR3aa: CASSSPNLGAPSPLHF
j_gene: TRBJ2-6; d_gene: -; v_gene: TRBV5-1; abundance: -; CDR3nt: TGCGCCAGCAGCTTAACAGCAGTCTCTGGGGCCAACGTCCTGACTTTC; CDR3aa: CASSLTAVSGANVLTF
j_gene: TRBJ2-3; d_gene: -; v_gene: TRBV2; abundance: -; CDR3nt: TGTGCCAGCACCCCAGACAGGGCGGGAACGCAGTATTTT; CDR3aa: CASTPDRAGTQYF
j_gene: TRBJ2-7; d_gene: TRBD1; v_gene: TRBV11-3; abundance: -; CDR3nt: TGTGCCAGCAGCTTGACAGGGGGATCCTACGAGCAGTACTTC; CDR3aa: CASSLTGGSYEQYF
j_gene: TRBJ1-2; d_gene: -; v_gene: TRBV28; abundance: once; CDR3nt: TGTGCCAGCAGTTTCAGGGACTTGGGCGGCTACACCTTC; CDR3aa: CASSFRDLGGYTF
j_gene: TRBJ2-6; d_gene: -; v_gene: TRBV10-3; abundance: -; CDR3nt: TGTGCCATCAGTGAATGGGGGGGCGCTGGGGCCAACGTCCTGACTTTC; CDR3aa: CAISEWGGAGANVLTF
j_gene: TRBJ2-7; d_gene: TRBD1; v_gene: TRBV9; abundance: -; CDR3nt: TGTGCCAGCAGCGTAGCAGCACTACCGGGACAGGGGCCCTACGAGCAGTACTTC; CDR3aa: CASSVAALPGQGPYEQYF
j_gene: TRBJ2-2; d_gene: TRBD2; v_gene: TRBV9; abundance: -; CDR3nt: TGTGCCAGCAGCGTGGGGACTAGCGGGAACACCGGGGAGCTGTTTTTT; CDR3aa: CASSVGTSGNTGELFF
j_gene: TRBJ1-5; d_gene: -; v_gene: TRBV10-2; abundance: -; CDR3nt: TGCGCCAGCAGTGAGTCGACAAGGGGGTGGTCCGGTCAGCCCCAGCATTTT; CDR3aa: CASSESTRGWSGQPQHF
j_gene: TRBJ2-2; d_gene: -; v_gene: TRBV25-1; abundance: -; CDR3nt: TGTGCCAGCAGTGAATTAGGAACAGGAGTTACCGGGGAGCTGTTTTTT; CDR3aa: CASSELGTGVTGELFF
j_gene: TRBJ1-1; d_gene: -; v_gene: TRBV5-1; abundance: -; CDR3nt: TGCGCCAGCAGCTTGAATGTGAGGGTGACGGTGAACACTGAAGCTTTCTTT; CDR3aa: CASSLNVRVTVNTEAFF
j_gene: TRBJ2-5; d_gene: -; v_gene: TRBV30; abundance: -; CDR3nt: TGTGCCTGGAGGAGGGGGCAAGAGACCCAGTACTTC; CDR3aa: CAWRRGQETQYF
j_gene: TRBJ2-7; d_gene: TRBD1; v_gene: TRBV6-6; abundance: -; CDR3nt: TGTGCCAGCACCGACAGGGGGGACTACGAGCAGTACTTC; CDR3aa: CASTDRGDYEQYF
j_gene: TRBJ2-6; d_gene: TRBD1; v_gene: TRBV15; abundance: -; CDR3nt: TGTGCCACCAGCAGAGGACAGGGGCCCGGGGCCAACGTCCTGACTTTC; CDR3aa: CATSRGQGPGANVLTF
j_gene: TRBJ2-5; d_gene: TRBD2; v_gene: TRBV9; abundance: once; CDR3nt: TGTGCCAGCAGCGTAGATGGGGGGGTCGTCCAGACCCAGTACTTC; CDR3aa: CASSVDGGVVQTQYF
j_gene: TRBJ2-1; d_gene: TRBD2; v_gene: TRBV9; abundance: once; CDR3nt: TGTGCCAGCAGCGTATCTAGCGGGGGGCAGAGTGAGCAGTTCTTC; CDR3aa: CASSVSSGGQSEQFF
j_gene: TRBJ2-5; d_gene: -; v_gene: TRBV5-1; abundance: -; CDR3nt: TGCGCCAGCAGCTGGGGCGCAGGGGAGCAAGAGACCCAGTACTTC; CDR3aa: CASSWGAGEQETQYF
j_gene: TRBJ1-5; d_gene: TRBD1; v_gene: TRBV27; abundance: -; CDR3nt: TGTGCCAGCAGTGGGACAGGCGTTAGCAATCAGCCCCAGCATTTT; CDR3aa: CASSGTGVSNQPQHF
j_gene: TRBJ2-1; d_gene: TRBD2; v_gene: TRBV29-1; abundance: -; CDR3nt: TGCAGCGTTGTGAGGCTAGCGGGAGGGTACAATGAGCAGTTCTTC; CDR3aa: CSVVRLAGGYNEQFF
j_gene: TRBJ2-3; d_gene: TRBD2; v_gene: TRBV7-3; abundance: -; CDR3nt: TGTGCCAGCAGCAGACTAGCGGGAGGCCGCACAGATACGCAGTATTTT; CDR3aa: CASSRLAGGRTDTQYF
j_gene: TRBJ1-2; d_gene: -; v_gene: TRBV10-3; abundance: -; CDR3nt: TGTGCCATCAGTGAGTCCTCGGACAGCTATGGCTACACCTTC; CDR3aa: CAISESSDSYGYTF
j_gene: TRBJ1-5; d_gene: -; v_gene: TRBV6-1; abundance: -; CDR3nt: TGTGCCAGCAGTGAAGCGCGCGGGGGCAATCAGCCCCAGCATTTT; CDR3aa: CASSEARGGNQPQHF
j_gene: TRBJ1-2; d_gene: -; v_gene: TRBV7-2; abundance: -; CDR3nt: TGTGCCAGCAGCTTAAATAGACTTCCCAACACCTTC; CDR3aa: CASSLNRLPNTF
j_gene: TRBJ2-5; d_gene: TRBD2; v_gene: TRBV7-7; abundance: once; CDR3nt: TGTGCCAGCAGCCCTTGGGTAGCGGGGCTCCAGGAGACCCAGTACTTC; CDR3aa: CASSPWVAGLQETQYF
j_gene: TRBJ1-2; d_gene: -; v_gene: TRBV19; abundance: -; CDR3nt: TGTGCCAGTAGTACCCAGGCACAGGAATTCTATGGCTACACCTTC; CDR3aa: CASSTQAQEFYGYTF
j_gene: TRBJ2-7; d_gene: -; v_gene: TRBV7-9; abundance: once; CDR3nt: TGTGCCAGCATAGGGGGTTACGAGCAGTACTTC; CDR3aa: CASIGGYEQYF
j_gene: TRBJ2-3; d_gene: -; v_gene: TRBV19; abundance: once; CDR3nt: TGTGCCAGTAGTATGCGGGCCCGCGGAGATACGCAGTATTTT; CDR3aa: CASSMRARGDTQYF
j_gene: TRBJ2-7; d_gene: -; v_gene: TRBV19; abundance: -; CDR3nt: TGTGCCAGTAGCTCGGTTGGCTACGAGCAGTACTTC; CDR3aa: CASSSVGYEQYF
j_gene: TRBJ1-4; d_gene: TRBD1; v_gene: TRBV6-5; abundance: -; CDR3nt: TGTGCCAGCAGCAGGGGGCGCGGAGAAAAACTGTTTTTT; CDR3aa: CASSRGRGEKLFF
j_gene: TRBJ2-6; d_gene: -; v_gene: TRBV29-1; abundance: -; CDR3nt: TGCAGCGTTCCCACTAGTCCTGGGGCCAACGTCCTGACTTTC; CDR3aa: CSVPTSPGANVLTF
j_gene: TRBJ1-1; d_gene: -; v_gene: TRBV5-1; abundance: -; CDR3nt: TGCGCCAGCAGACAGAGTCCGAACACTGAAGCTTTCTTT; CDR3aa: CASRQSPNTEAFF
j_gene: TRBJ2-7; d_gene: -; v_gene: TRBV28; abundance: -; CDR3nt: TGTGCCAGCAGTTCCCGGTTCGCCCGCTCCTACGAGCAGTACTTC; CDR3aa: CASSSRFARSYEQYF